This TCR beta chain was identified during a study of CD8+ T cells in alopecia areata. Details on this clone: The antigen is undetermined.

Peripheral blood samples and lesional scalp punch biopsies were obtained from alopecia areata patients. Sorted out of PBMCs were CD4+ T cells and CD8+ T cells. Whole-study results and caveats: Sharing of TCR sequences between patients (possibly for HLA-related reasons) was less clear than in mice. Clonality in lesional scalp, especially alopecia totalis/universalis, exceeded that of normal scalp.

Per germline, CDR1 SGHDT and CDR2 YYEEEE. Unmatched junction bases numbered 10, after V lost 3 bases and J lost 7 bases. The CDR3 contains 16 residues. In each case, RNA was isolated and then reverse transcribed into cDNA as the sequencing template. Repertoires were generated with immunoSEQ multiplex PCR, while TCRdb's copy carries only in-frame clones and drops some. The sample consists of 50,000 to 70,000 clones, roughly 40% of them appearing once. The material sequenced was NKG2D-low CD8+ T cells sorted from blood. The TCR originated in a human donor with alopecia areata. The chain recombines TRBV5-6 with TRBJ2-1; 10 bases fit TRBD1. CDR3 protein: CASSSGTGELGNEQFF. In DNA, the CDR3 is TGTGCCAGCAGCTCCGGGACAGGGGAACTGGGGAATGAGCAGTTCTTC. Full variable domain (missing parts from reference TRBV5-6 and TRBJ2-1): DAGVTQSPTHLIKTRGQQVTLRCSPKSGHDTVSWYQQALGQGPQFIFQYYEEEERQRGNFPDRFSGHQFPNYSSELNVNALLLGDSALYLCASSSGTGELGNEQFFGPGTRLTVL.